This T cell receptor beta chain comes out of a study of T cell changes during pregnancy in multiple sclerosis. Germline lookup yields CDR1 MNHEY and CDR2 SVGAGI. The CDR3 consists of 15 residues. V trimming: 0 bases; J trimming: 7 bases; junction bases outside the gene matches: 5. The table came from immunoSEQ multiplex PCR; TCRdb's copy has only in-frame clones and leaves some out. The sample holds around 62,000 clones, approximately 93% seen once. The receptor comes from a female donor with multiple sclerosis, enrolled in a pregnancy study. This rearrangement joins TRBV6-5 to TRBJ1-4; 7 nucleotides agree with TRBD1. The material sequenced was CD8+ T cells from peripheral blood mononuclear cells, taken in the second trimester of pregnancy. CDR3 DNA sequence: TGTGCCAGCAGTTACTCGACAGGGCGGCCTGAAAAACTGTTTTTT. It codes for CASSYSTGRPEKLFF.